This T cell receptor (beta chain) was found in a study of blood T cells in healthy people across ages (dated by TCRdb to the mid-2010s). Background on the whole study: In model experiments, template switching captured about one uniquely barcoded TCR beta cDNA molecule for every two T cells. To track age-related changes in TCR beta repertoire diversity, the study relied on deep sequencing normalized with unique cDNA molecular identifiers. The donors were divided into four age groups: young (average approximately 17 years), middle-aged (about 40), aged (approximately 62) and long-lived (about 79). Two additional independent replicas of 1 million unique cDNA reads from the same blood draw were analyzed for two donors (one aged 18 to 30 and one aged 80 or older). General conclusions and limits of the study: Because profiling used bulk unsorted PBMCs, naive and antigen-experienced compartments could not be compared conclusively. Because the CMV infection status of the donors was unknown, age-related changes in expanded clonotypes may potentially have been confounded. Compared with the aged group, more naive CD4+ T cells, fewer expanded clones and increased TCR diversity were shown by the long-lived group, suggesting age selection. Observed TCR beta diversity per million T cells fell roughly linearly with age, and a significant reduction was already apparent by age approximately 40. Observed TCR beta diversity correlated strongly with the percentage of naive T cells measured by flow cytometry. Total diversity estimates from one million sequenced T cells were considered lower bounds and underestimates.

The approximately 41 donors, aged about 6 to 95 years, were systemically healthy Caucasian individuals from Russia. Ten milliliters of peripheral blood were collected from each donor into EDTA-treated Vacutainer tubes. Ficoll-Paque density-gradient centrifugation was used to isolate PBMCs, with at least 6.5 million per sample. Total RNA was extracted from PBMCs with Trizol reagent, with at least 5 micrograms obtained per sample. For every donor, an aliquot of PBMCs went through flow cytometry to measure the percentages of naive CD45RAhigh/CD27high T cells. Reading the germline V gene (reference sequence) gives CDR1 DFQATT and CDR2 SNEGSKA. Its CDR3 holds 14 amino acids, cysteine through phenylalanine. Only the CDR3 part of the read is kept: 42 bases, read in frame from the first base. Libraries came from 5' RACE. The data were produced on an Illumina HiSeq 2500. The second PCR ran for roughly 7 to 11 cycles and used a J-beta primer mix along with a sample-barcoded 5' primer. A unique molecular identifier was introduced onto each TCR beta cDNA molecule by a template-switch 5' adaptor carrying 12 random nucleotides. Each sample yielded at least 3 million CDR3-containing paired-end reads. First-strand cDNA was synthesized from all RNA with the Mint cDNA synthesis kit, primed by a TRBC-specific oligonucleotide. After uracil-DNA glycosylase treatment, a first 18-cycle PCR used universal primers M1SS and BC2_uni_R on all cDNA. Turning to the authors' computational methods: Normalization of each sample was performed by random selection of 1 million high-quality reads, each carrying a distinct molecular identifier. Instead of being binned into consensus sequences, reads with shared molecular identifiers were discarded. MiTCR, with a Q25 quality threshold and the strictest error-elimination algorithm, was used for CDR3 identification, clonotype clustering and error correction. Lower-bound total TCR beta diversity was estimated with a nonparametric unseen species model using Euler transformation. Using fastp at Q25 and MiXCR, TCRdb reprocessed the public reads and kept productive beta chains. Merged by CDR3 protein, the rows form single entries marked with the most common genes and DNA. The V and J calls were not made by the authors but by TCRdb's processing. This sample comprises about 780,000 distinct CDR3 sequences, around 25% of them detected only once. Of the sample, over 2.5% is held by the ten largest clones.

This clonotype was counted a few times. Its antigen is unknown. Base qualities were left out, and no much larger clone turns up one base away. This same sample was also part of a study on T cells of mothers and their children. Taken from the second paper: Nine systemically healthy Caucasian individuals served as donors, namely three mothers together with their six children. cDNA synthesis used all of the extracted RNA, with 1.5 ug of RNA in each 15 ul reaction. In the second PCR, the M1S primer introduced both the sample barcodes and 2-4 random nucleotides. Over 10 million TCR beta CDR3 reads came from each mother, compared with about 3 million reads from each child. Thymic selection similarly shapes TCR recombination output in related and unrelated pairs, with minor effect from inherited differences. Related mother-child pairs always showed normalized repertoire overlap that was slightly higher than in unrelated mother-child pairs, though the difference was never significant. No persistent microchimeric T cell clones were found, with a detection sensitivity of approximately 100 clones per million clonotypes. The study used deep NGS to compare TCR beta repertoires of mothers and children, seeking features distinguishing related mother-child pairs from unrelated individuals. The mean age was about 38 +/- 4 years for the mothers and approximately 11 +/- 4 years for the children. After adapter ligation was performed with NEBNext reagents, the libraries were sequenced on an Illumina HiSeq 2000 with 100+100 nt paired-end reads. To avoid cross-contamination, the mother libraries and the child libraries were prepared a month apart and sequenced in separate runs. For each donor, between roughly 500,000 and 2,200,000 distinct TCR beta clonotypes were identified. Naive TCR beta clonotypes were estimated from low-frequency clonotypes matched to each donor's FACS-determined naive share, without sorting.

The sequence links TRBV20-1 to TRBJ1-4, with 9 bases matching TRBD1. Sequenced material: blood. The sequence was collected from a boy between 10 and 17 years old in good health. The CDR3 reads as follows: CSHISGQGNEKLFF. The nucleotide sequence is given as TGCAGCCATATCTCGGGACAGGGAAATGAAAAACTGTTTTTT.